One sample yielded the 20 T cell receptor beta chains listed below, sequenced in a study of long-term antiretroviral therapy in people with HIV. Survey-level immunoSEQ v3.0 assays were run. TCRdb's copy holds only in-frame clones and misses some; the assay was immunoSEQ multiplex PCR. The sample lists 16,000 or so clones, around four fifths occurring once. Material: unsorted PBMCs, obtained less than 2.2 years before starting antiretroviral therapy. Every receptor here comes from a man younger than 45 with HIV.

The genes are TRBV7-2 and TRBJ2-3, with 9 bases that match TRBD2. CDR1 and CDR2 from the germline V gene are SGHTA and FQGNSA. The ends lost 0 bases at V and 6 bases at J; junction bases unmatched: 7. The CDR3 loop spans 16 amino acids. CDR3 DNA: TGTGCCAGCAGCTTAGCGGGGCGGGGGGGCCGTGATACGCAGTATTTT. Translating gives CASSLAGRGGRDTQYF.

The chain links TRBV29-1 to TRBJ2-1; no reliable D call. The CDR3 runs 12 residues. Germline loops: CDR1 SQVTM, CDR2 ANQGSEA. Trimming took 7 bases from V and 7 from J, leaving 14 bases between them. The CDR3 loop is CSAVYGRNEQFF. CDR3 bases: TGCAGCGCTGTCTATGGCCGAAATGAGCAGTTCTTC.

V gene TRBV5-6 combines with J gene TRBJ1-2; D is ambiguous. CDR1 and CDR2 (germline): SGHDT, YYEEEE. The ends were cut back, 0 bases at V and 8 bases at J, with 8 bases in the middle. The CDR3 is 12 amino acids. The CDR3 sequence is CASSLGPQGYTF. CDR3 bases: TGTGCCAGCAGCTTGGGCCCTCAGGGCTACACCTTC.

This clone was observed a handful of times. This chain joins TRBV18 and TRBJ1-5; D may be TRBD1 (5 bases). CDR1 and CDR2 (germline): KGHSH, LQKENI. V was clipped by 5 bases and J by 4 bases, with 9 bases between them. The CDR3 extends over 13 amino acids. The CDR3 DNA sequence: TGTGCCAGCTCATTCGGGGGAAATCAGCCCCAGCATTTT. Encoded protein: CASSFGGNQPQHF. The full variable domain, with the rest looked up from reference TRBV18 and TRBJ1-5, is NAGVMQNPRHLVRRRGQEARLRCSPMKGHSHVYWYRQLPEEGLKFMVYLQKENIIDESGMPKERFSAEFPKEGPSILRIQQVVRGDSAAYFCASSFGGNQPQHFGDGTRLSIL.

The V call is TRBV29-1, the J call TRBJ1-4; 11 bases are shared with TRBD1. The CDR3 contains 14 residues. With 5 bases clipped from V and 7 bases from J, the junction kept 6 bases outside the gene matches. Germline lookup yields CDR1 SQVTM and CDR2 ANQGSEA. CDR3 nucleotides: TGCAGCGTTCAAGGGGGGACAGGGGGTGAAAAACTGTTTTTT. Translating it yields CSVQGGTGGEKLFF.

V and J are TRBV18 and TRBJ2-5; 7 bases are shared with TRBD2. Germline V gene data show CDR1 as KGHSH and CDR2 as LQKENI. CDR3 length equals 20 residues. V lost 3 bases, J lost 2 bases, and 21 bases stayed unmatched. The CDR3 nucleotides are TGTGCCAGCTCACCGTTACTTGTTGACAGTCGTCGGCGGGGGCAAGAGACCCAGTACTTC. Translation: CASSPLLVDSRRRGQETQYF.

The V call is TRBV19, the J call TRBJ2-3; TRBD2 agrees at 15 bases. Trimming removed 5 bases from V and 4 bases from J; junction bases left unmatched: 10. Looked up from germline, CDR1 is LNHDA and CDR2 is SQIVND (reference sequence). This CDR3 is built from 18 residues. The CDR3 DNA follows: TGTGCCAGTAGTGGGGGACTAGCGGGGGGTCCCGTTTCAGATACGCAGTATTTT. It yields the protein CASSGGLAGGPVSDTQYF.

J is TRBJ1-5 and V is TRBV5-6, with D unclear. Germline loops: CDR1 SGHDT, CDR2 YYEEEE. The CDR3 has 14 amino acids. Trimming cost V 1 base and J 4 bases, with 9 bases left between them. CDR3 residues: CASSLRGTNQPQHF. CDR3 bases: TGTGCCAGCAGCTTGCGGGGAACTAATCAGCCCCAGCATTTT.

The genes are TRBV21-1 and TRBJ2-7; the table assigns TRBD2, which was not confirmed against the DNA. TRBV21-1 is classified as a pseudogene. The CDR3 sequence is 15 residues long. CDR3 nucleotide sequence: TGTGCCAGCAGCAAAGGCAGGGACTCCTCCTACGAGCAGTACTTC. This encodes CASSKGRDSSYEQYF.

This chain joins TRBV27 and TRBJ2-7, with D possibly TRBD2 on 6 matching bases. Trimming took off 3 bases at V and 6 bases at J, with 12 bases between the two ends. CDR1 is MNHEY, CDR2 SMNVEV, per germline (reference sequence). The CDR3 has 13 amino acids. The CDR3 protein is CASSFSEGTEQYF. CDR3 nucleotide sequence: TGTGCCAGCAGTTTTTCGGAGGGCACCGAGCAGTACTTC.

This chain uses TRBV23-1 with TRBJ2-1; 13 bases map to TRBD2. TRBV23-1 is placed among ORFs of uncertain function. V lost 8 bases, J lost 0 bases, and 10 bases stayed unmatched. This CDR3 has 18 residues. CDR3 nucleotide sequence: TGCGCCAGCGGAACGGGACTAGCGGGACCCCGCTCCTACAATGAGCAGTTCTTC. This encodes CASGTGLAGPRSYNEQFF.

This chain links TRBV7-2 with TRBJ1-2; no clear D. V shed 1 base and J shed 4 bases, with 10 bases lying between them. The germline CDR1 and CDR2 sequences are SGHTA and FQGNSA. The CDR3 is 14 amino acids. The CDR3 DNA reads as TGTGCCAGCAGCTTAGAGCAGAGGACCTATGGCTACACCTTC. The encoded protein is CASSLEQRTYGYTF.

The V gene is TRBV4-3, the J gene TRBJ1-5, with TRBD1 matching 7 bases. The CDR3 covers 15 residues. CDR1 and CDR2 from the germline V gene are LGHNA and YSLEER. Losses at the gene ends were 4 bases for V and 0 bases for J; bases not matched to a gene: 3. CDR3 nucleotide sequence: TGCGCCAGCAGCCTCGACAGGGATAGCAATCAGCCCCAGCATTTT. It translates to CASSLDRDSNQPQHF.

The J gene is TRBJ1-1, the V gene TRBV5-5; 7 bases align to TRBD1. The germline V gene encodes CDR1 SGHKS and CDR2 YYEKEE (reference sequence). This CDR3 is 12 amino acids long. V lost 3 bases, J lost 11 bases, and 7 bases stayed unmatched. This CDR3 reads CASSSEGAAAFF. The DNA of the CDR3 is TGTGCCAGCAGCTCCGAGGGGGCAGCGGCTTTCTTT.

This rearrangement joins TRBV28 to TRBJ2-2, with 8 positions matching TRBD2. The CDR3 consists of 17 residues. Germline trimming cut 2 bases from V and 3 bases from J; bases unmatched to any gene: 8. In germline, CDR1 is MDHEN, CDR2 SYDVKM. The CDR3 bases are TGTGCCAGCAGTTTAATGGTGGTAGCGGGATACACCGGGGAGCTGTTTTTT. Translated: CASSLMVVAGYTGELFF.

The chain recombines TRBV28 with TRBJ2-7; possibly TRBD1 for D (5 bases). This CDR3 spans 14 amino acids. From germline, CDR1 is MDHEN and CDR2 SYDVKM. V gave up 1 base and J gave up 3 bases, with 10 bases separating them. The CDR3 protein is CASSLSGKNYEQYF. The CDR3, as DNA: TGTGCCAGCAGTTTATCAGGGAAGAACTACGAGCAGTACTTC. Variable domain in full (rest from reference TRBV28 and TRBJ2-7): DVKVTQSSRYLVKRTGEKVFLECVQDMDHENMFWYRQDPGLGLRLIYFSYDVKMKEKGDIPEGYSVSREKKERFSLILESASTNQTSMYLCASSLSGKNYEQYFGPGTRLTVT.

Only a few counts were recorded for this clone. The CDR3 spells CASSQELASGSDEQFF. DNA of the CDR3: TGCGCCAGCAGCCAAGAACTGGCTAGCGGGAGCGATGAGCAGTTCTTC. This sequence joins TRBV4-3 and TRBJ2-1; 10 positions agree with TRBD2. The V segment lost 0 bases and the J segment 8 bases; nucleotides outside the gene matches: 7. Per the germline V gene, CDR1 is LGHNA and CDR2 is YSLEER. The CDR3 totals 16 residues.

This clone was counted only a few times. The chain combines TRBV6-6 with TRBJ2-4, with D possibly matching TRBD1 (8 bases). This CDR3 is 16 amino acids long. CDR1 is MNHNY and CDR2 is SVGAGI in the germline V gene (reference sequence). The V end lost 5 bases, the J end lost 3 bases, and 17 bases lay between the germline ends. The CDR3 loop is CASSTPTGEGKNIQYF. The CDR3, as DNA: TGTGCCAGCAGTACACCGACAGGGGAGGGCAAAAACATTCAGTACTTC.

The CDR3 nucleotides read TGTGCCAGTAGTGGGAGTGTAACAGATACGCAGTATTTT. Translated: CASSGSVTDTQYF. The chain joins TRBV19 to TRBJ2-3; a weak D match, TRBD2 (5 bases). The CDR3 contains 13 residues. Germline-derived CDR1 and CDR2 are LNHDA and SQIVND (reference sequence). Trimming shortened V by 5 bases and J by 3 bases, and 9 bases separated the two germline ends. The full variable domain, completed using reference TRBV19 and TRBJ2-3, is DGGITQSPKYLFRKEGQNVTLSCEQNLNHDAMYWYRQDPGQGLRLIYYSQIVNDFQKGDIAEGYSVSREKKESFPLTVTSAQKNPTAFYLCASSGSVTDTQYFGPGTRLTVL.

The J gene is TRBJ2-2, the V gene TRBV5-1; 8 bases fit TRBD2. The germline V gene has CDR1 SGHRS and CDR2 YFSETQ. Trimming removed 4 bases from V and 7 bases from J; junction bases left unmatched: 18. The CDR3 contains 18 residues. CDR3: CASSRITGTSVYGGELFF. CDR3 DNA sequence: TGCGCCAGCAGCCGCATAACCGGGACTAGTGTCTATGGCGGGGAGCTGTTTTTT.